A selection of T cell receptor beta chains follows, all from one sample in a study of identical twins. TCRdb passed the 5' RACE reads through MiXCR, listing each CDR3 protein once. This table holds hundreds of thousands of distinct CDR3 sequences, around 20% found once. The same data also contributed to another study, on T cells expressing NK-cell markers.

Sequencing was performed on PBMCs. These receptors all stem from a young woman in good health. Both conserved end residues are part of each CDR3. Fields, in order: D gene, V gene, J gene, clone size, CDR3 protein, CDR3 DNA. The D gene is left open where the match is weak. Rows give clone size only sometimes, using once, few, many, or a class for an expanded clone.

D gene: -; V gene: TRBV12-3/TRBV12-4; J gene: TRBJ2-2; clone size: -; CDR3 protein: CASSLTPNTGELFF; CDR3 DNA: TGTGCCAGCAGTTTAACCCCGAACACCGGGGAGCTGTTTTTT
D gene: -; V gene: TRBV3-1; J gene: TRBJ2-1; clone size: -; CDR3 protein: CASSQQVAGRPGSEQFF; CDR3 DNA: TGTGCCAGCAGCCAACAGGTAGCTGGGAGGCCTGGTAGTGAGCAGTTCTTC
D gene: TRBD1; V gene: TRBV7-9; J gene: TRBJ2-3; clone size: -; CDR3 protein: CASSSALGTGRDTQYF; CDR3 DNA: TGTGCCAGCAGCTCCGCCCTCGGGACAGGGCGAGATACGCAGTATTTT
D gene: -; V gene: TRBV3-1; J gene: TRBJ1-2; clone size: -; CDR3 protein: CASSQENYGYTF; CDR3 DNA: TGTGCCAGCAGCCAAGAGAACTATGGCTACACCTTC
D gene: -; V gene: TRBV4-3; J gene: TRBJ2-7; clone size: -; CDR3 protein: CASSQTDAAGYEQYF; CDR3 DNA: TGCGCCAGCAGCCAGACCGACGCCGCCGGCTACGAGCAGTACTTC
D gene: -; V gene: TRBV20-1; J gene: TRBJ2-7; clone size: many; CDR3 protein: CSAVRDTATYEQYF; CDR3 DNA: TGCAGTGCTGTGAGGGATACCGCCACCTACGAGCAGTACTTC
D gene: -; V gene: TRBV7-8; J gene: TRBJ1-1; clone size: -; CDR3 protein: CASSKGRNTEAFF; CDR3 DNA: TGTGCCAGCAGCAAAGGGAGGAACACTGAAGCTTTCTTT
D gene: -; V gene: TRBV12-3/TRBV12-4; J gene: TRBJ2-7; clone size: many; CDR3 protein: CASSWDLAYEQYF; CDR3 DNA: TGTGCCAGCAGCTGGGACCTAGCCTACGAGCAGTACTTC
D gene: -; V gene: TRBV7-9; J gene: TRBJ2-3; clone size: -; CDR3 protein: CASSSSWRDGDTQYF; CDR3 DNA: TGTGCCAGCAGCTCTAGCTGGCGGGACGGAGATACGCAGTATTTT
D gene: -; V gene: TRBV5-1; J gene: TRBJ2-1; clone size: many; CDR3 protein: CASSLDSYNEQFF; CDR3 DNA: TGCGCCAGCAGCTTGGACAGTTACAATGAGCAGTTCTTC
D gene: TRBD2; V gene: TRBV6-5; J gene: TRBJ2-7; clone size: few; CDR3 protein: CASSSSGFGGEQYF; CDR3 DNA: TGTGCCAGCAGTTCTAGCGGGTTCGGGGGCGAGCAGTACTTC
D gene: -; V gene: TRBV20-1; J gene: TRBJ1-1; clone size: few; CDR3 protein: CSGAANTEAFF; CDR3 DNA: TGCAGTGGCGCAGCGAACACTGAAGCTTTCTTT
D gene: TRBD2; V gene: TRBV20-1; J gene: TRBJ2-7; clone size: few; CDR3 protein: CSATRTSGLYEQYF; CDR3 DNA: TGCAGTGCCACTAGGACTAGCGGACTATACGAGCAGTACTTC
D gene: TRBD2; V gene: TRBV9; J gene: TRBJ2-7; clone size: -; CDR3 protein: CASSIGLAGAGEQYF; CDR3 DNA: TGTGCCAGCAGCATTGGACTAGCGGGGGCAGGGGAGCAGTACTTC
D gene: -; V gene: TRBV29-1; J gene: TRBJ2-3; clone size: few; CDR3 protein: CSVDIPADTQYF; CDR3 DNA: TGCAGCGTTGATATTCCGGCCGATACGCAGTATTTT
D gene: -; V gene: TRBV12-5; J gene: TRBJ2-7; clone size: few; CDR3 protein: CASGFGSLSYEQYF; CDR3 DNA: TGTGCTAGTGGTTTCGGGAGTCTCTCCTACGAGCAGTACTTC